This T cell receptor beta chain was captured by sequencing in a study of post-analysis software for immune sequencing data. Turning to the study itself: The disease courses spanned relapsing-remitting, secondary progressive and progressive-relapsing forms of multiple sclerosis.

The CDR3 has 14 amino acids. CDR1 and CDR2 from the germline V gene are MNHEY and SMNVEV (reference sequence). Trimming cost V 5 bases and J 11 bases, with 21 bases left between them. The TCR beta cDNA libraries contained unique molecular identifiers. The source material, about 0.9 to 10 million T cells, gave rise to about 520,000 cDNA molecules. TCRdb re-called the PCR reads through MiXCR, storing one row per CDR3 protein. The repertoire holds roughly 180,000 distinct CDR3 sequences, with over 25% as singletons. Study-wide results and limits: When patients were compared with controls, about five TRBV segments were more frequent, TRBV5-6, TRBV5-1 and TRBV20-1 among them.

This clonotype was counted only a few times. Its cognate antigen is unknown. The chain carries TRBV27 and TRBJ1-1; D possibly corresponds to TRBD1 (5 bases). The sequence derives from a girl aged 5 to 17 with multiple sclerosis. Source material: blood. CDR3 protein: CASSRTRDALWAFF. The CDR3 DNA follows: TGTGCCAGCAGTCGAACCCGGGACGCATTGTGGGCTTTCTTT.